The 15 T cell receptor beta chains below come from one sample, sequenced in a study of cytomegalovirus exposure and HLA in healthy donors. PCR was performed using 60 Vbeta and 13 Jbeta primers. Assay: immunoSEQ multiplex PCR; the TCRdb copy retains only in-frame clones and omits some. The profile covers about 140,000 clones, with nearly 80% appearing a single time and approximately 2% taken by the ten largest. Sequencing used PBMCs. These receptors were collected from a man in his thirties or forties in good health and CMV-seronegative.

This chain links TRBV7-2 with TRBJ1-1; TRBD1 matches 9 bases. This CDR3 region has 14 residues. Germline CDR1 is SGHTA and CDR2 is FQGNSA. Trimming removed 5 bases from V and 3 bases from J; junction bases left unmatched: 4. CDR3: CASSLGQGYTEAFF. For the CDR3, the DNA is TGTGCCAGCAGCCTCGGACAGGGGTACACTGAAGCTTTCTTT.

The J gene is TRBJ2-4, the V gene TRBV13; maybe TRBD2 (5 bases). Looked up from germline, CDR1 is PRHDT and CDR2 is FYEKMQ (reference sequence). Trimming removed 2 bases at V and 2 bases at J, with 7 bases between. This CDR3 spans 14 amino acids. The DNA of the CDR3 is TGTGCCAGCAGCTTACGGGGATCCAAAAACATTCAGTACTTC. It yields the protein CASSLRGSKNIQYF.

The chain is built from TRBV11-3 and TRBJ2-1; D possibly corresponds to TRBD1 (5 bases). Trimming removed 1 base from V and 8 bases from J, with 21 bases in between. Germline CDR1 and CDR2: SGHNT and YENEEA. The CDR3 runs 17 residues. The DNA of the CDR3 is TGTGCCAGCAGCTTAGGATACGGGCTGGGAATCAGGGATGAGCAGTTCTTC. Protein product: CASSLGYGLGIRDEQFF.

The chain links TRBV10-3 to TRBJ2-7; no definite D call. Looked up from germline, CDR1 is ENHRY and CDR2 is SYGVKD. The CDR3 runs 14 residues. V was trimmed by 6 bases and J by 0 bases, leaving 12 bases between them. The CDR3 protein is CAIRQTLHSYEQYF. The CDR3 bases are TGTGCCATCAGGCAGACACTGCACTCCTACGAGCAGTACTTC.

This clone was seen a few times. The J gene is TRBJ2-1, the V gene TRBV5-6, with 10 bases that match TRBD1. V lost 0 bases and J lost 6; bases outside the gene matches: 3. This CDR3 contains 15 residues. In germline, CDR1 is SGHDT, CDR2 YYEEEE. The DNA of the CDR3 is TGTGCCAGCAGCTTGGTGGGACAGGGGTTCAATGAGCAGTTCTTC. This sequence encodes CASSLVGQGFNEQFF.

This clone was counted once. DNA for the CDR3: TGTGCCAGCGGGGGACAGGTTAATGGCTACACCTTC. This codes for CASGGQVNGYTF. This chain joins TRBV28 and TRBJ1-2; 8 bases fit TRBD1. The CDR3 is 12 amino acids. Losses at the gene ends were 8 bases for V and 6 bases for J; bases not matched to a gene: 5. Germline loops: CDR1 MDHEN, CDR2 SYDVKM.

The chain is built from TRBV5-6 and TRBJ2-5, with 13 bases lining up with TRBD2. V was pared by 4 bases and J by 5 bases, with 14 bases of the junction left unmatched. CDR1 and CDR2 from the germline V gene are SGHDT and YYEEEE. The CDR3 totals 18 residues. The CDR3 DNA follows: TGTGCCAGCAGCCTTTGGACTAGCGGGAGAGTAATCGGCGAGACCCAGTACTTC. This codes for CASSLWTSGRVIGETQYF.

V and J are TRBV19 and TRBJ1-2; TRBD1 aligns across 7 bases. The CDR3 is 14 amino acids. Germline-derived CDR1 and CDR2 are LNHDA and SQIVND (reference sequence). The V gene end was trimmed by 5 bases and the J gene end by 8 bases; junction bases not matched to a gene: 11. CDR3 nucleotide sequence: TGTGCCAGTAGTCTCCCGACAGGGAGAGGAGGCTACACCTTC. As protein: CASSLPTGRGGYTF.

This clone was counted only a few times. V usage is TRBV19 and J usage is TRBJ1-2; D perhaps matches TRBD1 (6 bases). Trimming left V 5 bases short and J 0 bases short, with 10 bases between. This CDR3 is built from 14 residues. The germline V gene encodes CDR1 LNHDA and CDR2 SQIVND (reference sequence). Here the CDR3 reads CASSAQGTNYGYTF. Written as DNA, the CDR3 is TGTGCCAGTAGTGCCCAGGGGACTAACTATGGCTACACCTTC.

V and J are TRBV21-1 and TRBJ2-5; the table gives TRBD2 as D, unverified against the DNA. TRBV21-1 is recorded as a pseudogene. The CDR3 contains 16 residues. CDR3 bases: TGTGCCAGCAGCAACGGGGGAGGGTTGGTTAAAGAGACCCAGTACTTC. This codes for CASSNGGGLVKETQYF.

The chain recombines TRBV23-1 with TRBJ1-3; D unresolved. TRBV23-1 is known as an ORF, though its function is uncertain. The CDR3 runs 16 residues. Trimming pared 1 base from V and 0 bases from J, leaving 10 bases between. CDR3 residues: CASSQCGISSGNTIYF. DNA of the CDR3: TGCGCCAGCAGTCAATGCGGGATCAGCTCTGGAAACACCATATATTTT.

The chain combines TRBV7-2 with TRBJ2-2; a weak D match, TRBD2 (6 bases). Germline V CDR1 and CDR2: SGHTA, FQGNSA. V lost 2 bases to trimming and J lost 5 bases, with 15 bases between them. The CDR3 is made up of 16 amino acids. CDR3 amino acids: CASSLKVGGETGELFF. In nucleotides, the CDR3 is TGTGCCAGCAGCTTAAAGGTGGGAGGCGAAACCGGGGAGCTGTTTTTT.

The V gene is TRBV6-5, the J gene TRBJ2-5, with 9 nucleotides matching TRBD1. Judging by the DNA end, TRBJ2-7 fits better; the J call may be wrong. This CDR3 comprises 15 residues. Germline CDR1 and CDR2: MNHEY and SVGAGI. As DNA, the CDR3 is TGTGCCAGCAGTTACGCACAGGGGGCATCCTACGAGCAGTACTTC. Its translation is CASSYAQGASYEQYF.

A few counts support this clone. The chain links TRBV21-1 to TRBJ1-1; TRBD1 was called by the table and not checked on the DNA. TRBV21-1 is a documented pseudogene. This CDR3 has 16 residues. The CDR3 sequence is CASNCLGGLGNTEAFF. In DNA, the CDR3 is TGTGCCAGCAACTGTCTTGGGGGCTTGGGGAACACTGAAGCTTTCTTT.

The rearrangement links TRBV28 to TRBJ2-7; the match to TRBD2 covers 10 bases. Germline CDR1 is MDHEN and CDR2 is SYDVKM. There are 16 residues in the CDR3. Trimming at V came to 6 bases and at J to 2 bases, leaving 10 bases not matched to a gene. Here the CDR3 DNA reads TGTGCCAGCAGCACAGGGATAGCGGGAGGTACCTACGAGCAGTACTTC. Translating it yields CASSTGIAGGTYEQYF.